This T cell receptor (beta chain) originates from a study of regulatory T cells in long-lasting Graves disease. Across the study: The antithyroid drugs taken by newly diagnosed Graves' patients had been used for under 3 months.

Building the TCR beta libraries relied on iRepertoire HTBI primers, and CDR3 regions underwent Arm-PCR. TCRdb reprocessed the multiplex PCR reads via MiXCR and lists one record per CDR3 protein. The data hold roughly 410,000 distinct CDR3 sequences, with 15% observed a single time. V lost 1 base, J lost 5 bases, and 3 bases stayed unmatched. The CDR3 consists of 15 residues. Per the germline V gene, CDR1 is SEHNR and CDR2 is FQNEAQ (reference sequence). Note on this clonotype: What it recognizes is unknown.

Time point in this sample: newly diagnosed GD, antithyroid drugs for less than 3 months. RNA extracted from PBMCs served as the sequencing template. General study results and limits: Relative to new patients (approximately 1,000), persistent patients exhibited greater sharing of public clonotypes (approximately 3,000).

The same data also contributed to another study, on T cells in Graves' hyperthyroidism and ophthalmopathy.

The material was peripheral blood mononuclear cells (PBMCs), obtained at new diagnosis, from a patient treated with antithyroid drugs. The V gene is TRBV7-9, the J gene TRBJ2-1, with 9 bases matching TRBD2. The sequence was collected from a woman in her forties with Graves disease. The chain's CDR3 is CASSLEASGNNEQFF. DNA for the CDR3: TGTGCCAGCAGCTTAGAGGCTAGCGGGAACAATGAGCAGTTCTTC.